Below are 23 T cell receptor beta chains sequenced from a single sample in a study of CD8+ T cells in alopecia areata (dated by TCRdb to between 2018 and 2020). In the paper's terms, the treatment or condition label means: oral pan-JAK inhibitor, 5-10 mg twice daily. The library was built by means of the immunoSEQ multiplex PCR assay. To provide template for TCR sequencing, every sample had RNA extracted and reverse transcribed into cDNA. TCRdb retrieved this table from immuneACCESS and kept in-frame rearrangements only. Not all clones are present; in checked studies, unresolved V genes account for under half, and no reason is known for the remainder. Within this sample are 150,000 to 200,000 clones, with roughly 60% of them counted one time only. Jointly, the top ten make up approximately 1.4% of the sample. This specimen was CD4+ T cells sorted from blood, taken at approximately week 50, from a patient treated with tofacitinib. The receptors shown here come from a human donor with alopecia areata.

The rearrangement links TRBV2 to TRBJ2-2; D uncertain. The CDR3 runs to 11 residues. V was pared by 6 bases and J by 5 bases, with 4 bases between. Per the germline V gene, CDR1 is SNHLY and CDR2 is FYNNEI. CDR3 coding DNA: TGTGCCAGCAGCCTTACCGGGGAGCTGTTTTTT. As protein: CASSLTGELFF. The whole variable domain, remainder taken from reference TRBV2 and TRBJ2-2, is EPEVTQTPSHQVTQMGQEVILRCVPISNHLYFYWYRQILGQKVEFLVSFYNNEISEKSEIFDDQFSVERPDGSNFTLKIRSTKLEDSAMYFCASSLTGELFFGEGSRLTVL.

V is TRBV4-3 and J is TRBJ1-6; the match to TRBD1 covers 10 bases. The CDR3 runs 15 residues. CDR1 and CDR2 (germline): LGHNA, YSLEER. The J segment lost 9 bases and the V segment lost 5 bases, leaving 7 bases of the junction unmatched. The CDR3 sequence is CASSLQTGGRSPLHF. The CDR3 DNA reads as TGCGCCAGCAGCTTACAGACAGGGGGCCGTTCACCCCTCCACTTT.

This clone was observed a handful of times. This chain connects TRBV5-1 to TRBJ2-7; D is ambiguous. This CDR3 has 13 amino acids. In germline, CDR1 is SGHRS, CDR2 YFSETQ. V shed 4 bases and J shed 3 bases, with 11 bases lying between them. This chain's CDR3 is CASSPGMGYEQYF. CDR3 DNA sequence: TGCGCCAGCAGCCCTGGGATGGGCTACGAGCAGTACTTC.

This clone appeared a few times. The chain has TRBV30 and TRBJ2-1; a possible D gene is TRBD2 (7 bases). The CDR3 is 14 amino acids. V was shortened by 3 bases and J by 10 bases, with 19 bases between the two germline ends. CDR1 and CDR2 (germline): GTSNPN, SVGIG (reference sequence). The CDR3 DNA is TGTGCCTGGAGGCATAAGGGGGGGTCCGGCGAGCAGTTCTTC. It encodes CAWRHKGGSGEQFF.

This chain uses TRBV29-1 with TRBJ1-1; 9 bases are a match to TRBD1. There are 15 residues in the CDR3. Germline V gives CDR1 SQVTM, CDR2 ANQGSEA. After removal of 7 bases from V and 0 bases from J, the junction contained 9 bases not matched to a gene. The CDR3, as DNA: TGCAGCGCCGACCCGGGACAGGGAATGAACACTGAAGCTTTCTTT. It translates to CSADPGQGMNTEAFF. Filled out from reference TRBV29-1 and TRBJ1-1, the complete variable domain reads SAVISQKPSRDICQRGTSLTIQCQVDSQVTMMFWYRQQPGQSLTLIATANQGSEATYESGFVIDKFPISRPNLTFSTLTVSNMSPEDSSIYLCSADPGQGMNTEAFFGQGTRLTVV.

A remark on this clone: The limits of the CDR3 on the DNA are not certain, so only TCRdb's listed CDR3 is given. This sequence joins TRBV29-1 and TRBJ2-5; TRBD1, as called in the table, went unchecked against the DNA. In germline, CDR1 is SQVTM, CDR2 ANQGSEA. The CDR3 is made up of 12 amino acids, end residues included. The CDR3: CSVRARGETQYF.

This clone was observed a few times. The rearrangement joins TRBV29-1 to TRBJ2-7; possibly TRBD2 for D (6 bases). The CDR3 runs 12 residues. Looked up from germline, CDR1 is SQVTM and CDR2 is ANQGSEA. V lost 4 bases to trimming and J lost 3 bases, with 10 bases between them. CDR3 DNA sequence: TGCAGCGTTGTATCGGGGGTCTACGAGCAGTACTTC. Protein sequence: CSVVSGVYEQYF.

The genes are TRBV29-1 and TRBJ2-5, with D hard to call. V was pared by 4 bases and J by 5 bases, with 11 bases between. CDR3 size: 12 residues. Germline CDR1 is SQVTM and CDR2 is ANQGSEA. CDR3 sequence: CSVAQALETQYF. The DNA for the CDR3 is TGCAGCGTTGCTCAGGCCCTCGAGACCCAGTACTTC. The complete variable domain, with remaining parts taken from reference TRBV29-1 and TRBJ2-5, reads SAVISQKPSRDICQRGTSLTIQCQVDSQVTMMFWYRQQPGQSLTLIATANQGSEATYESGFVIDKFPISRPNLTFSTLTVSNMSPEDSSIYLCSVAQALETQYFGPGTRLLVL.

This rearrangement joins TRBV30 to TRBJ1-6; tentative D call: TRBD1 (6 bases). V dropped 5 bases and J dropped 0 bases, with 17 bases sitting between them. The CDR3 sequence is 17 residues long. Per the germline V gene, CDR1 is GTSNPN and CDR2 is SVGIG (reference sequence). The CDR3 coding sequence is TGTGCCTGGCGAGCCTGGACAGCCAGCTCCTATAATTCACCCCTCCACTTT. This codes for CAWRAWTASSYNSPLHF.

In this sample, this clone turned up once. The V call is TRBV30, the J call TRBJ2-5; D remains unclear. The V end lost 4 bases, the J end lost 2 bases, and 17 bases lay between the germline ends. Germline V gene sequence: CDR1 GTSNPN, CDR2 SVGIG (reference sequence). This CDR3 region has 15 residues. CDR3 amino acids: CAWNRGRVGQETQYF. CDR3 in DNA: TGTGCCTGGAACCGAGGTCGTGTGGGGCAAGAGACCCAGTACTTC.

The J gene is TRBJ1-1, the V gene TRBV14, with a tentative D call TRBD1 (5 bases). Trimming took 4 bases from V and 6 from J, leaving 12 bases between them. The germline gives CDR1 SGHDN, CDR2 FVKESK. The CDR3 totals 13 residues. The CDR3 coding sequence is TGTGCCAGCAGCCTGAGGGGTGATCCTGAAGCTTTCTTT. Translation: CASSLRGDPEAFF.

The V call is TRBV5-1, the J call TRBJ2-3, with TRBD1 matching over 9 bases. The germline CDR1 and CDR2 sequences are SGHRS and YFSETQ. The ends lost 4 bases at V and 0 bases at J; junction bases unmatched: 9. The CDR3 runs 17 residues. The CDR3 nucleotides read TGCGCCAGCAGCCAAACCGGGACAGGGACTAGCACAGATACGCAGTATTTT. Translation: CASSQTGTGTSTDTQYF.

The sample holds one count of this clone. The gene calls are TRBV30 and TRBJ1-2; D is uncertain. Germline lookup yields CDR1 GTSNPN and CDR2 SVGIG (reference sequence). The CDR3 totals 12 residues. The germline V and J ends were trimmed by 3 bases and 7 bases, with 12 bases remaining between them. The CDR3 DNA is TGTGCCTGGAGCCACAAATTGGGTGGCTACACCTTC. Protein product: CAWSHKLGGYTF.

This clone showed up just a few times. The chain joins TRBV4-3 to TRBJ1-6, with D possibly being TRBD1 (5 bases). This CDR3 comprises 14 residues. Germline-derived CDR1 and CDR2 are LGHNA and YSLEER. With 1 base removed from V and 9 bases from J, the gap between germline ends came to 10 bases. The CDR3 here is CASSQAGEGSPLHF. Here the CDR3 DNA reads TGCGCCAGCAGCCAAGCGGGGGAGGGTTCACCCCTCCACTTT.

The CDR3 loop reads CASSYDGQGPYEQYF. The CDR3 region has the DNA TGTGCCAGCAGTTACGATGGACAGGGACCCTACGAGCAGTACTTC. The chain employs TRBV6-6 and TRBJ2-7, with 8 bases that match TRBD1. This CDR3 has 15 amino acids. Germline CDR1 and CDR2: MNHNY and SVGAGI (reference sequence). J was trimmed by 2 bases and V by 2 bases; bases with no gene match: 5.

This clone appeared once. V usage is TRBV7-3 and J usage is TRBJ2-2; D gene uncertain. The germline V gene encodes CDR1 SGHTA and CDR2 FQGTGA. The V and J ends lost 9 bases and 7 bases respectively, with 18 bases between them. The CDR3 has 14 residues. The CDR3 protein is CASSKGGFSGELFF. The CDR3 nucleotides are TGTGCCAGTTCGAAAGGCGGTTTTAGCGGGGAGCTGTTTTTT.

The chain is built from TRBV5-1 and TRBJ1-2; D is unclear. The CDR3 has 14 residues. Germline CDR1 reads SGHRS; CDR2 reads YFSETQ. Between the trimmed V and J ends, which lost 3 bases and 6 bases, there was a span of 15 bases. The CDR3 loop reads CASSSGLQSDGYTF. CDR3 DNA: TGCGCCAGCAGCTCCGGACTACAATCGGATGGCTACACCTTC.

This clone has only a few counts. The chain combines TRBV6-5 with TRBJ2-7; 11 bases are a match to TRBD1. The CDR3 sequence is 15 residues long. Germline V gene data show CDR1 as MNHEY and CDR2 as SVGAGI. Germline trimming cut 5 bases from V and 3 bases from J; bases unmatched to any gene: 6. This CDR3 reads CASSTPGQGVYEQYF. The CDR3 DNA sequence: TGTGCCAGCAGTACCCCGGGACAGGGGGTCTACGAGCAGTACTTC.

CDR3 amino acids: CASSLVPKRGYEQYF. CDR3 sequence (DNA): TGTGCCAGCAGCTTGGTCCCTAAGCGGGGGTACGAGCAGTACTTC. The V call is TRBV5-6, the J call TRBJ2-7; TRBD2 matches at 8 bases. V shed 0 bases, J shed 4 bases, and the junction held 6 bases outside the gene matches. Per the germline V gene, CDR1 is SGHDT and CDR2 is YYEEEE. This CDR3 is built from 15 residues.

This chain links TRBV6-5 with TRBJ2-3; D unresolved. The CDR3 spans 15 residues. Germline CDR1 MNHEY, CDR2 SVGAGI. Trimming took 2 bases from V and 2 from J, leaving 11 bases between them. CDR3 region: CASSYGLGLTDTQYF. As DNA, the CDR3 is TGTGCCAGCAGTTACGGTCTGGGCCTCACAGATACGCAGTATTTT.

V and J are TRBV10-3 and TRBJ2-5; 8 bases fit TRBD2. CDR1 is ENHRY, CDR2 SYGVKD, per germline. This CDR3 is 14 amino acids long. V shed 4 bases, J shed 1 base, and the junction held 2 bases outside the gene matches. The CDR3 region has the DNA TGTGCCATCAGTGTGACTAGCGCCCAAGAGACCCAGTACTTC. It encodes CAISVTSAQETQYF.

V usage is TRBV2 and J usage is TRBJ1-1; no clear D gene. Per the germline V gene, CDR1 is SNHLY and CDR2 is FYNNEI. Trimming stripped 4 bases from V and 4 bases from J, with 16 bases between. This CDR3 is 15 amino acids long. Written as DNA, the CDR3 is TGTGCCAGCAGTGCTTTGGGCGGGCCTGCCACTGAAGCTTTCTTT. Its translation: CASSALGGPATEAFF.

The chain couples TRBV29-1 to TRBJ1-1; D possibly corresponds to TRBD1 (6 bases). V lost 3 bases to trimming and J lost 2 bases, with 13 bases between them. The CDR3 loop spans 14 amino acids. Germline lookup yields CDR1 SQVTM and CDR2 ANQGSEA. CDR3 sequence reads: CSVDSGQINTEAFF. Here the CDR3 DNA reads TGCAGCGTTGATTCCGGACAGATCAACACTGAAGCTTTCTTT.